This TCR beta chain was obtained from a study of cytomegalovirus exposure and HLA in healthy donors. Notes on the study in general: Follow-up analysis later connected one missense variant in DCLRE1C with trimming of TCR beta V- and J-genes.

CDR1 and CDR2 from the germline V gene are SGHRS and YFSETQ. V lost 0 bases to trimming and J lost 7 bases, with 20 bases between them. The CDR3 covers 17 residues. Use of 60 Vbeta and 13 Jbeta primers characterized the PCR. TCRdb keeps only in-frame clones here, not all; method: immunoSEQ multiplex PCR. In the table there are roughly 70,000 clones, around 87% of which are singletons. A note on this clone: Its specificity is unknown.

This clonotype was sampled from a woman aged 30 to 39 in good health and CMV-seropositive. Input material: PBMCs. This chain links TRBV5-1 with TRBJ2-1; perhaps TRBD2 as D (6 bases). This CDR3 reads CASSLGFGGEKGNEQFF. The CDR3 nucleotides read TGCGCCAGCAGCTTGGGTTTCGGGGGAGAGAAGGGGAATGAGCAGTTCTTC.